This T cell receptor (beta chain) was documented in a study of patients and donors after allogeneic stem cell transplantation. This clonotype has a handful of counts. TCRdb passed the RT-PCR reads through MiXCR, listing each CDR3 protein once. This table holds about 100,000 distinct CDR3 sequences, roughly 35% found once. The CDR3 totals 16 residues. The V gene lost 4 bases and the J gene lost 1 base, with 13 bases spanning the gap. The V gene is TRBV12-3 or TRBV12-4, the J gene TRBJ2-2; D possibly corresponds to TRBD1 (6 bases). The TCR originated in a human donor who was either an allogeneic HSCT recipient or a stem cell or donor lymphocyte infusion donor (not recorded which). It is not recorded whose cells these are; they may come from a transplant donor. Sequencing was performed on blood, either unsorted or a sorted T cell fraction (not recorded which). This CDR3 is CASSSPTGRNTGELFF. DNA of the CDR3: TGTGCCAGCAGTTCCCCGACAGGCCGGAACACCGGGGAGCTGTTTTTT.